The next 18 T cell receptor beta chains were all read from a single sample in a study of blood T cell repertoires in COVID-19. The protocol was immunoSEQ multiplex PCR, while the TCRdb copy is restricted to in-frame clones and leaves out a portion. Among roughly 58,000 clones listed, about 81% were seen once. Specimen: peripheral blood. Receptor source: a man in his 60s with COVID-19, enrolled during active disease.

This sequence joins TRBV21-1 and TRBJ2-7; the table's D call of TRBD2 was not tested on the DNA. TRBV21-1 is designated a pseudogene. The CDR3 contains 17 residues. The CDR3 spells CASSGGAAGGDSYEQYF. DNA of the CDR3: TGTGCCAGCAGCGGAGGCGCAGCGGGAGGAGACTCCTACGAGCAGTACTTC.

V and J are TRBV4-1 and TRBJ2-3; TRBD2 matches 9 bases. In germline, CDR1 is MGHRA, CDR2 YSYEKL. This CDR3 comprises 18 residues. V shed 3 bases, J shed 2 bases, and the junction held 12 bases outside the gene matches. The CDR3 DNA sequence: TGCGCCAGCAGCCACCCATCTCTAGCGGGGCGACTCACAGATACGCAGTATTTT. Protein: CASSHPSLAGRLTDTQYF.

The CDR3 region is CASSTDRNQPQHF. The DNA for the CDR3 is TGTGCCAGCAGTACCGACAGAAATCAGCCCCAGCATTTT. The chain links TRBV6-5 to TRBJ1-5, with D maybe TRBD1 (5 bases). The germline V gene encodes CDR1 MNHEY and CDR2 SVGAGI. V was cut by 5 bases and J by 4 bases, with 9 bases left in between. The CDR3 is 13 residues long.

This clone was detected a few times. One end of the junction is discordant with germline, which a read error may explain. The CDR3 loop is CASRYSTGNNEQFF. Written as DNA, the CDR3 is TGTGCCAGCAGGTACTCGACAGGGAACAATGAGCAGTTCTTC. The chain has TRBV6-5 and TRBJ2-1; 7 bases are shared with TRBD1. The CDR3 sequence is 14 residues long. Germline CDR1 and CDR2: MNHEY and SVGAGI.

V and J are TRBV5-6 and TRBJ1-1; no clear D. The CDR3 is 15 amino acids. The germline gives CDR1 SGHDT, CDR2 YYEEEE. V was cut by 3 bases and J by 5 bases, with 17 bases left in between. The DNA of the CDR3 is TGTGCCAGCAGCTCTCTAGGTGCAGGAGGAACTGAAGCTTTCTTT. This sequence encodes CASSSLGAGGTEAFF.

This sequence joins TRBV11-2 and TRBJ1-4, with D perhaps matching TRBD1 (6 bases). Trimming removed 0 bases at V and 12 bases at J, with 8 bases between. Germline V gene sequence: CDR1 SGHAT, CDR2 FQNNGV. This CDR3 is 12 amino acids long. For the CDR3, the DNA is TGTGCCAGCAGCTTAGAACAGGGTCAACTGTTTTTT. It translates to CASSLEQGQLFF. Full variable domain (outside the CDR3, taken from reference TRBV11-2 and TRBJ1-4): EAGVAQSPRYKIIEKRQSVAFWCNPISGHATLYWYQQILGQGPKLLIQFQNNGVVDDSQLPKDRFSAERLKGVDSTLKIQPAKLEDSAVYLCASSLEQGQLFFGSGTQLSVL.

Of note for this clone: Its ends do not fully match the called genes, so a read error is possible. J is TRBJ2-5 and V is TRBV5-1; 9 bases are a match to TRBD2. Germline V gives CDR1 SGHRS, CDR2 YFSETQ. The CDR3 consists of 16 residues. As DNA, the CDR3 is TGCGCCAGCAGCTCAAGCGGGGGGCCTATCCAAGGGACCCAGTACTTC. As protein: CASSSSGGPIQGTQYF.

The CDR3 protein is CAWSGQGAYEQYF. CDR3 nucleotide sequence: TGTGCCTGGAGTGGACAGGGGGCTTACGAGCAGTACTTC. The V gene is TRBV30, the J gene TRBJ2-7; 10 bases agree with TRBD1. This CDR3 is built from 13 residues. Per germline, CDR1 GTSNPN and CDR2 SVGIG (reference sequence). With 1 base clipped from V and 4 bases from J, the junction kept 1 base outside the gene matches.

V and J are TRBV5-1 and TRBJ1-1; possible D gene TRBD1, 5 bases. Germline V CDR1 and CDR2: SGHRS, YFSETQ. Trimming left V 0 bases short and J 5 bases short, with 14 bases between. This CDR3 contains 15 residues. CDR3 region: CASSLAWGVGTEAFF. As DNA, the CDR3 is TGCGCCAGCAGCTTGGCATGGGGGGTCGGAACTGAAGCTTTCTTT.

The chain recombines TRBV12-3 or TRBV12-4 with TRBJ1-1; no definite D call. The CDR3 loop spans 13 amino acids. Trimming shortened V by 2 bases and J by 8 bases, and 12 bases separated the two germline ends. For the CDR3, the DNA is TGTGCCAGCAGTTTATTAAGCGGTCAGGAAGCTTTCTTT. This codes for CASSLLSGQEAFF.

The rearrangement links TRBV30 to TRBJ2-5; no clear D. CDR3 length equals 11 residues. Germline V lookup: CDR1 GTSNPN, CDR2 SVGIG (reference sequence). V shed 3 bases and J shed 4 bases, with 6 bases lying between them. The CDR3 is CAWSLGETQYF. CDR3 in DNA: TGTGCCTGGAGCCTCGGAGAGACCCAGTACTTC.

This clone turned up a few times. CDR3 amino acids: CASSVEGAFRGGKDNEQFF. CDR3 DNA sequence: TGTGCCAGCAGCGTAGAAGGTGCCTTCCGGGGCGGGAAGGACAATGAGCAGTTCTTC. The chain uses TRBV9 and TRBJ2-1, with a tentative D call TRBD2 (6 bases). Germline V gives CDR1 SGDLS, CDR2 YYNGEE. The CDR3 is 19 residues long. With 0 bases removed from V and 5 bases from J, the gap between germline ends came to 24 bases.

The J gene is TRBJ1-6, the V gene TRBV19; TRBD1 matches 10 bases. The germline gives CDR1 LNHDA, CDR2 SQIVND (reference sequence). The CDR3 has 16 amino acids. J gave up 10 bases and V 4 bases, and 10 bases lay outside the gene matches. CDR3 protein: CASSTEAGTGESPLHF. DNA of the CDR3: TGTGCCAGTAGTACCGAGGCCGGGACAGGGGAGTCACCCCTCCACTTT.

The V and J genes are TRBV7-2 and TRBJ2-2, with 8 bases that match TRBD2. The CDR3 consists of 15 residues. Germline CDR1 SGHTA, CDR2 FQGNSA. The ends lost 2 bases at V and 6 bases at J; junction bases unmatched: 5. CDR3: CASSLSGSKAGELFF. For the CDR3, the DNA is TGTGCCAGCAGCTTAAGCGGGAGTAAGGCCGGGGAGCTGTTTTTT.

The chain carries TRBV10-3 and TRBJ1-5, with D possibly matching TRBD1 (6 bases). Germline V CDR1 and CDR2: ENHRY, SYGVKD. This CDR3 has 15 amino acids. V was cut by 2 bases and J by 3 bases, with 11 bases left in between. CDR3 region: CAISEGRGNNQPQHF. The CDR3 region has the DNA TGTGCCATCAGTGAGGGCAGGGGTAACAATCAGCCCCAGCATTTT.

This chain connects TRBV19 to TRBJ1-5; TRBD1 matches at 9 bases. Germline trimming cut 3 bases from V and 5 bases from J; bases unmatched to any gene: 5. Germline V gene sequence: CDR1 LNHDA, CDR2 SQIVND (reference sequence). The CDR3 is 15 amino acids. DNA for the CDR3: TGTGCCAGTAGTATGGGGACAGGGACGTATCAGCCCCAGCATTTT. It specifies CASSMGTGTYQPQHF.

The chain uses TRBV5-8 and TRBJ2-7, with 10 bases matching TRBD1. Per germline, CDR1 SGHTS and CDR2 YDEGEE. V trimming: 0 bases; J trimming: 5 bases; junction bases outside the gene matches: 5. The CDR3 is made up of 15 amino acids. CDR3 loop: CASSLVGTGDHEQYF. The CDR3, as DNA: TGTGCCAGCAGCTTGGTCGGGACAGGGGACCACGAGCAGTACTTC. Complete variable domain (other parts from reference TRBV5-8 and TRBJ2-7): EAGVTQSPTHLIKTRGQQATLRCSPISGHTSVYWYQQALGLGLQFLLWYDEGEERNRGNFPPRFSGRQFPNYSSELNVNALELEDSALYLCASSLVGTGDHEQYFGPGTRLTVT.

The V gene is TRBV6-2 or TRBV6-3, the J gene TRBJ1-2, with D possibly being TRBD1 (6 bases). This CDR3 has 14 amino acids. Trimming shortened V by 2 bases and J by 4 bases, and 11 bases separated the two germline ends. Germline V CDR1 and CDR2: MNHEY, SVGEGT. The CDR3 sequence: CASSYRGGAYGYTF. As DNA, the CDR3 is TGTGCCAGCAGTTACCGAGGGGGAGCCTATGGCTACACCTTC.